The 27 T cell receptor beta chains reported below all come from one sample, sequenced in a study of T cell responses to AZD1222 COVID-19 vaccine listed by TCRdb under 2021. This sample's time point label indicates: about 28 days (+/-7) after the second vaccine dose. The library was prepared using the immunoSEQ multiplex PCR assay. Imported from immuneACCESS, the table was reduced by TCRdb to in-frame sequences with V and J called. These copies leave out some clones; in studies compared against another copy, an unresolved V gene accounts for under half, and the cause of the remainder is not known. The sample contains some 150,000 clones, 80% to 95% of them found a single time. The biggest ten clones account for roughly 3.1% of the sample. The sample was peripheral blood, taken 28 days after the second AZD1222 dose. The source of these receptors is an adult who received the AZD1222 COVID-19 vaccine.

The rearrangement uses TRBV15 and TRBJ1-2; 12 nucleotides agree with TRBD1. V was pared by 0 bases and J by 5 bases, with 7 bases of the junction left unmatched. The CDR3 has 17 amino acids. Germline CDR1 reads LNHNV; CDR2 reads YYDKDF (reference sequence). The CDR3 DNA follows: TGTGCCACCAGCAGAGATAGTAGGGACAGGGGGCTGTATGGCTACACCTTC. It specifies CATSRDSRDRGLYGYTF.

The table lists this clone with a few counts. The junction and the germline gene differ at one end; a read error may be behind it. The chain is built from TRBV6-6 and TRBJ2-7; unclear D gene. This CDR3 is built from 9 residues. Germline V gene data show CDR1 as MNHNY and CDR2 as SVGAGI (reference sequence). The DNA of the CDR3 is TGTGCCAGCAGTTACGGCGGAACCTTC. Translated, it gives CASSYGGTF.

This clone was observed a single time. The chain couples TRBV29-1 to TRBJ2-1, with TRBD2 identical over 7 bases. The junction had 8 bases not matched to a gene; V was cut back by 7 bases and J by 5 bases. Per the germline V gene, CDR1 is SQVTM and CDR2 is ANQGSEA. This CDR3 region has 13 residues. The CDR3 loop reads CSGLGGSNNEQFF. The CDR3 DNA follows: TGCAGCGGACTCGGGGGGAGCAACAATGAGCAGTTCTTC.

The count of this clone is one. CDR3 sequence (DNA): TGTGCCAGCAGCTTATTGCCGGGGGAGCTGTTTTTT. It codes for CASSLLPGELFF. The chain recombines TRBV13 with TRBJ2-2; D gene uncertain. The V gene lost 2 bases and the J gene lost 8 bases, with 6 bases spanning the gap. The CDR3 has 12 residues. Germline V gene data show CDR1 as PRHDT and CDR2 as FYEKMQ (reference sequence).

The DNA for the CDR3 is TGTGCCAGCAGCGCGGCCGTGGATCAGCCCCAGCATTTT. Residues: CASSAAVDQPQHF. This chain links TRBV5-5 with TRBJ1-5; D is uncertain. The V gene lost 4 bases and the J gene lost 5 bases, with 10 bases spanning the gap. This CDR3 has 13 residues. Looked up from germline, CDR1 is SGHKS and CDR2 is YYEKEE (reference sequence).

The chain joins TRBV9 to TRBJ2-4, with 9 nucleotides matching TRBD2. The CDR3 extends over 16 amino acids. Germline V lookup: CDR1 SGDLS, CDR2 YYNGEE. V dropped 4 bases and J dropped 2; count of bases not matched to a gene: 7. CDR3 nucleotide sequence: TGTGCCAGCAGCTCACGGACTAGCGCGACCAAAAACATTCAGTACTTC. Its translation: CASSSRTSATKNIQYF.

The chain is built from TRBV12-5 and TRBJ2-5, with a tentative D call TRBD2 (6 bases). From germline, CDR1 is LGHNT and CDR2 FRNRAP. This CDR3 region has 12 residues. Trimming stripped 6 bases from V and 4 bases from J, with 9 bases between. The CDR3 region is CASGPGGETQYF. CDR3 sequence (DNA): TGTGCTAGTGGGCCCGGGGGAGAGACCCAGTACTTC.

The chain joins TRBV30 to TRBJ2-2; 10 positions match TRBD2. CDR1 is GTSNPN, CDR2 SVGIG, per germline (reference sequence). The CDR3 runs 16 residues. V was pared by 0 bases and J by 4 bases, with 5 bases of the junction left unmatched. CDR3 sequence: CAWSVGASGSTGELFF. DNA of the CDR3: TGTGCCTGGAGTGTTGGGGCTAGCGGGAGCACCGGGGAGCTGTTTTTT.

The chain joins TRBV6-5 to TRBJ2-7; possibly TRBD2 for D (5 bases). The CDR3 length is 15 residues. Germline CDR1 and CDR2: MNHEY and SVGAGI. V was clipped by 0 bases and J by 6 bases, with 15 bases between them. The CDR3 DNA is TGTGCCAGCAGTTACTCGATCGGGGAGTCGGGCGAGCAGTACTTC. This gives the protein CASSYSIGESGEQYF.

This chain joins TRBV10-3 and TRBJ1-1, with D possibly being TRBD1 (5 bases). The germline CDR1 and CDR2 sequences are ENHRY and SYGVKD. The CDR3 covers 15 residues. Trimming pared 3 bases from V and 1 base from J, leaving 12 bases between. CDR3 in DNA: TGTGCCATCAGTGATTGGGGGACCGAGAACACTGAAGCTTTCTTT. This codes for CAISDWGTENTEAFF.

The rearrangement links TRBV4-2 to TRBJ2-7; 13 bases fit TRBD2. The CDR3 spans 16 residues. Germline V gene lookup returns CDR1 LGHNA and CDR2 YNFKEQ. The V gene end was trimmed by 0 bases and the J gene end by 4 bases; junction bases not matched to a gene: 3. The CDR3 bases are TGTGCCAGCAGCCAAGATACTAGCGGGAGGGCATACGAGCAGTACTTC. It specifies CASSQDTSGRAYEQYF.

V gene TRBV11-1 combines with J gene TRBJ1-1, with D uncertain. Germline values: CDR1 SGHAT, CDR2 FQDESV (reference sequence). With 4 bases removed from V and 1 base from J, the gap between germline ends came to 10 bases. This CDR3 spans 14 amino acids. DNA of the CDR3: TGTGCCAGCAGCTCGACCCACCCGAACACTGAAGCTTTCTTT. Amino acids: CASSSTHPNTEAFF.

The chain employs TRBV6-2 or TRBV6-3 and TRBJ2-2; D is unclear. Per germline, CDR1 MNHEY and CDR2 SVGEGT. This CDR3 spans 19 amino acids. V was clipped by 0 bases and J by 0 bases, with 17 bases between them. The CDR3 sequence: CASSYSLRMAHPNTGELFF. The CDR3 DNA reads TGTGCCAGCAGTTACTCGTTACGAATGGCGCACCCGAACACCGGGGAGCTGTTTTTT.

The CDR3 sequence is CASSLGQQETQYF. The CDR3 nucleotides read TGTGCCAGCAGCCTCGGACAGCAAGAGACCCAGTACTTC. The V call is TRBV5-5, the J call TRBJ2-5; perhaps TRBD1 as D (6 bases). CDR1 is SGHKS and CDR2 is YYEKEE in the germline V gene (reference sequence). This CDR3 contains 13 residues. Trimming took off 4 bases at V and 2 bases at J, with 9 bases between the two ends.

The genes are TRBV5-1 and TRBJ2-5; 10 bases match TRBD1. V lost 7 bases and J lost 5; bases outside the gene matches: 11. CDR1 and CDR2 from the germline V gene are SGHRS and YFSETQ. The CDR3 sequence is 15 residues long. CDR3 sequence reads: CASDSGTGVGETQYF. CDR3 sequence (DNA): TGCGCCAGCGATTCGGGGACAGGGGTAGGGGAGACCCAGTACTTC.

The rearrangement uses TRBV7-2 and TRBJ1-1; D is unclear. Germline assignment: CDR1 SGHTA and CDR2 FQGNSA. Trimming pared 6 bases from V and 0 bases from J, leaving 8 bases between. CDR3 length equals 13 residues. This chain's CDR3 is CASRIRVNTEAFF. The CDR3 region has the DNA TGTGCCAGCAGGATAAGGGTGAACACTGAAGCTTTCTTT.

The chain carries TRBV19 and TRBJ1-5; D remains unclear. CDR1 and CDR2 from the germline V gene are LNHDA and SQIVND (reference sequence). V gave up 9 bases and J gave up 5 bases, with 17 bases separating them. This CDR3 region has 14 residues. CDR3 nucleotides: TGTGCCAGCCGCGGTGGAGTCACCTATCAGCCCCAGCATTTT. This encodes CASRGGVTYQPQHF.

The chain employs TRBV27 and TRBJ1-6, with D possibly being TRBD1 (6 bases). Looked up from germline, CDR1 is MNHEY and CDR2 is SMNVEV (reference sequence). The length of the CDR3 is 14 residues. V was clipped by 4 bases and J by 10 bases, with 14 bases between them. Here the CDR3 reads CASSSMRGVSPLHF. CDR3 nucleotide sequence: TGTGCCAGCAGTTCTATGAGGGGGGTGTCACCCCTCCACTTT.

V and J are TRBV6-5 and TRBJ1-1; possibly TRBD1 for D (5 bases). V was cut by 0 bases and J by 2 bases, with 10 bases left in between. Germline V gene data show CDR1 as MNHEY and CDR2 as SVGAGI. There are 15 residues in the CDR3. CDR3 sequence (DNA): TGTGCCAGCAGTTACTCGCCCGGGGGAAACACTGAAGCTTTCTTT. It translates to CASSYSPGGNTEAFF.

J is TRBJ1-2 and V is TRBV3-1 (or the pseudogene TRBV3-2), with D possibly being TRBD1 (5 bases). The CDR3 is 16 residues long. Germline CDR1 reads LGHDT; CDR2 reads YNNKEL (reference sequence). The V gene lost 0 bases and the J gene lost 8 bases, with 19 bases spanning the gap. The CDR3 sequence is CASSQDSGRTGGGYTF. The CDR3 DNA is TGTGCCAGCAGCCAAGATTCTGGGAGAACCGGGGGAGGCTACACCTTC.

This clone has just one count. The chain links TRBV2 to TRBJ1-5; D unresolved. The germline V gene has CDR1 SNHLY and CDR2 FYNNEI. Trimming cost V 7 bases and J 4 bases, with 14 bases left between them. The CDR3 length is 14 residues. CDR3 loop: CASTEGTTNQPQHF. In nucleotides, the CDR3 is TGTGCCAGCACCGAGGGTACAACAAATCAGCCCCAGCATTTT.

The chain has TRBV5-1 and TRBJ1-6; D gene ambiguous. This CDR3 has 16 amino acids. V was shortened by 2 bases and J by 3 bases, with 12 bases between the two germline ends. Germline CDR1 is SGHRS and CDR2 is YFSETQ. CDR3 DNA: TGCGCCAGCAGCTTCGCCAGGCACATCTATAATTCACCCCTCCACTTT. Encoded protein: CASSFARHIYNSPLHF.

The chain combines TRBV9 with TRBJ1-1; TRBD1 matches at 10 bases. The CDR3 runs to 18 residues. The germline gives CDR1 SGDLS, CDR2 YYNGEE. Trimming cost V 3 bases and J 3 bases; bases outside gene matches: 14. The CDR3 nucleotides are TGTGCCAGCAGCGCCGGGGGGACAGGGGCGGTTAGGGACACTGAAGCTTTCTTT. Translated, it gives CASSAGGTGAVRDTEAFF. Complete variable domain (other parts from reference TRBV9 and TRBJ1-1): DSGVTQTPKHLITATGQRVTLRCSPRSGDLSVYWYQQSLDQGLQFLIQYYNGEERAKGNILERFSAQQFPDLHSELNLSSLELGDSALYFCASSAGGTGAVRDTEAFFGQGTRLTVV.

This clone was picked up one time. The rearrangement links TRBV19 to TRBJ1-1; 8 bases fit TRBD1. CDR1 LNHDA and CDR2 SQIVND come from the germline V gene (reference sequence). This CDR3 has 15 amino acids. Trimming at V came to 4 bases and at J to 0 bases, leaving 4 bases not matched to a gene. The CDR3 here is CASSTTQGVNTEAFF. The CDR3 coding sequence is TGTGCCAGTAGTACCACACAGGGGGTGAACACTGAAGCTTTCTTT. Using reference TRBV19 and TRBJ1-1 for the parts outside the CDR3, the full variable domain is DGGITQSPKYLFRKEGQNVTLSCEQNLNHDAMYWYRQDPGQGLRLIYYSQIVNDFQKGDIAEGYSVSREKKESFPLTVTSAQKNPTAFYLCASSTTQGVNTEAFFGQGTRLTVV.

In this sample, this clone turned up a few times. The chain has TRBV27 and TRBJ2-7; tentative D call: TRBD1 (6 bases). The V gene's germline CDR1 is MNHEY and CDR2 SMNVEV (reference sequence). The ends were cut back, 2 bases at V and 2 bases at J, with 13 bases in the middle. The length of the CDR3 is 15 residues. CDR3 sequence reads: CASSLRGGYTYEQYF. DNA of the CDR3: TGTGCCAGCAGTTTAAGAGGGGGATATACCTACGAGCAGTACTTC.

The chain couples TRBV29-1 to TRBJ2-1, with a tentative D call TRBD1 (5 bases). The CDR3 has 15 amino acids. The germline V gene encodes CDR1 SQVTM and CDR2 ANQGSEA. V was pared by 2 bases and J by 8 bases, with 19 bases between. The CDR3 sequence: CSVESLGSGIDEQFF. The CDR3 nucleotides are TGCAGCGTTGAATCGCTGGGGTCAGGGATCGATGAGCAGTTCTTC.

This chain links TRBV7-9 with TRBJ1-1, with D tentatively TRBD1 (5 bases). Between the trimmed V and J ends, which lost 3 bases and 1 base, there was a span of 12 bases. Germline CDR1 reads SEHNR; CDR2 reads FQNEAQ (reference sequence). The CDR3 is 15 residues long. The CDR3 loop is CASSFLETENTEAFF. The CDR3 nucleotides read TGTGCCAGCAGCTTTCTAGAGACAGAGAACACTGAAGCTTTCTTT.